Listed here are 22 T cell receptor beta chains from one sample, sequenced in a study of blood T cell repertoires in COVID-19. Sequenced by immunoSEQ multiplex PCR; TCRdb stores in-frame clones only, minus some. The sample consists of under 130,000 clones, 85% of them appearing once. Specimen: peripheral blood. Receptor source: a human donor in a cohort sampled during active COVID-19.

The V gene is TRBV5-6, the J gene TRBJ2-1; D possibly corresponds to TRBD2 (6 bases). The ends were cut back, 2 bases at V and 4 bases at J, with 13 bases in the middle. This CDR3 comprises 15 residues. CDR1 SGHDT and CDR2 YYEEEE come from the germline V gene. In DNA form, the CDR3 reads TGTGCCAGCAGCTTCAGGGACTCCGGTTACAATGAGCAGTTCTTC. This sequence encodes CASSFRDSGYNEQFF. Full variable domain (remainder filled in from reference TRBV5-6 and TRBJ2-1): DAGVTQSPTHLIKTRGQQVTLRCSPKSGHDTVSWYQQALGQGPQFIFQYYEEEERQRGNFPDRFSGHQFPNYSSELNVNALLLGDSALYLCASSFRDSGYNEQFFGPGTRLTVL.

This CDR3 is CAISGGVVTEAFF. DNA of the CDR3: TGTGCCATCAGTGGCGGGGTAGTCACTGAAGCTTTCTTT. The chain employs TRBV10-3 and TRBJ1-1, with D uncertain. CDR1 is ENHRY and CDR2 is SYGVKD in the germline V gene. Trimming took 4 bases from V and 4 from J, leaving 10 bases between them. This CDR3 is 13 amino acids long.

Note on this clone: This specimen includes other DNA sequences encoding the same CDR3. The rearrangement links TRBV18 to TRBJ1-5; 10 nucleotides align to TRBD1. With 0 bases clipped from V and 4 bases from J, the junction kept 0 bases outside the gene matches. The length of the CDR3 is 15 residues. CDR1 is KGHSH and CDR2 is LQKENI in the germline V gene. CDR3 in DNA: TGTGCCAGCTCACCACCGGGACAGGGGAATCAGCCCCAGCATTTT. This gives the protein CASSPPGQGNQPQHF.

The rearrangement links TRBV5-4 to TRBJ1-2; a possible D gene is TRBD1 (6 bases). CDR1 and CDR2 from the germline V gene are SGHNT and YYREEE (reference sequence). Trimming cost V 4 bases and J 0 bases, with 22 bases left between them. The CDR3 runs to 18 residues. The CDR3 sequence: CASSVLTGTESANYGYTF. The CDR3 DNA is TGTGCCAGCAGCGTACTGACAGGTACAGAATCTGCTAACTATGGCTACACCTTC.

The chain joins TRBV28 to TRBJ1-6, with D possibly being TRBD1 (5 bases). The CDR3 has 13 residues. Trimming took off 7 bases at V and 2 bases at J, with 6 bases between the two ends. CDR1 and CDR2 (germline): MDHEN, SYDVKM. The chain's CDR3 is CASKGAYNSPLHF. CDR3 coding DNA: TGTGCCAGCAAAGGGGCCTATAATTCACCCCTCCACTTT.

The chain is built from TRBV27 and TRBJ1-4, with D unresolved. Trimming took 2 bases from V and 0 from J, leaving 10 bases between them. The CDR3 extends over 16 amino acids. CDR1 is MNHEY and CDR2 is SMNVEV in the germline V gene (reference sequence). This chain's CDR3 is CASSLDSTPTNEKLFF. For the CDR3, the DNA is TGTGCCAGCAGTTTAGATTCGACACCAACTAATGAAAAACTGTTTTTT. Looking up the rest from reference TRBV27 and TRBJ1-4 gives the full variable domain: EAQVTQNPRYLITVTGKKLTVTCSQNMNHEYMSWYRQDPGLGLRQIYYSMNVEVTDKGDVPEGYKVSRKEKRNFPLILESPSPNQTSLYFCASSLDSTPTNEKLFFGSGTQLSVL.

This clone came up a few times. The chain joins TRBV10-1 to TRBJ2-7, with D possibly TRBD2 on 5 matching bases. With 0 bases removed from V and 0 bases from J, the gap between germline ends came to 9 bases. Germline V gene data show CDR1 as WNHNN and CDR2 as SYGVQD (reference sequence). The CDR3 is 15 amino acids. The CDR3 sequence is CASSESPEDSYEQYF. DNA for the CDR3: TGCGCCAGCAGTGAGTCACCGGAGGACTCCTACGAGCAGTACTTC.

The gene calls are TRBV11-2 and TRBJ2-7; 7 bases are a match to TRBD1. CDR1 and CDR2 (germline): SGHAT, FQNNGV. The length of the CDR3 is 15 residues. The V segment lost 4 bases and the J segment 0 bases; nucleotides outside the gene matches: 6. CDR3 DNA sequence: TGTGCCAGCAGCTCTAACCGGGACAGCTCCTACGAGCAGTACTTC. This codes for CASSSNRDSSYEQYF. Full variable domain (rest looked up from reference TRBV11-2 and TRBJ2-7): EAGVAQSPRYKIIEKRQSVAFWCNPISGHATLYWYQQILGQGPKLLIQFQNNGVVDDSQLPKDRFSAERLKGVDSTLKIQPAKLEDSAVYLCASSSNRDSSYEQYFGPGTRLTVT.

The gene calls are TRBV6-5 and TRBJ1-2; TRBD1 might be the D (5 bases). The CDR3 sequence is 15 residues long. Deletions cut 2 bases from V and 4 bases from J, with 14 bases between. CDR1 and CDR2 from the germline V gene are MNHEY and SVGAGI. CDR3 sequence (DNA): TGTGCCAGCAGTTACCAGACGACAGCCGCCTATGGCTACACCTTC. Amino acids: CASSYQTTAAYGYTF.

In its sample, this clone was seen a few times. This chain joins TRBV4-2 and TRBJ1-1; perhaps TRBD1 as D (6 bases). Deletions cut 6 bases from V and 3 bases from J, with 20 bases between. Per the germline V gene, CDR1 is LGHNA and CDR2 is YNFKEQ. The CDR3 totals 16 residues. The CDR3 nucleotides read TGTGCCAGCAGAAAAGGGGGGGCTGGTCAGGACACTGAAGCTTTCTTT. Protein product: CASRKGGAGQDTEAFF.

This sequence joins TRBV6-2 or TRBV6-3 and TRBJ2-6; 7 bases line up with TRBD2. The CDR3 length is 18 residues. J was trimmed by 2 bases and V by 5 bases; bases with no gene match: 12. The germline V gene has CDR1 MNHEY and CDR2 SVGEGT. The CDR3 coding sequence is TGTGCCAGCAGTGGGGGGGTGGCAGCCTCCACTGGGGCCAACGTCCTGACTTTC. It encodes CASSGGVAASTGANVLTF.

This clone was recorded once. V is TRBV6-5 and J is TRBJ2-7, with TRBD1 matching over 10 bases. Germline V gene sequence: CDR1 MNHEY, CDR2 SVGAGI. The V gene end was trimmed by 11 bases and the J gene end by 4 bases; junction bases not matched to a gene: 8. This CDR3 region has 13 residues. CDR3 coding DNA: TGTGCCGGCTCAGGGACAGGGGATTACGAGCAGTACTTC. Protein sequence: CAGSGTGDYEQYF.

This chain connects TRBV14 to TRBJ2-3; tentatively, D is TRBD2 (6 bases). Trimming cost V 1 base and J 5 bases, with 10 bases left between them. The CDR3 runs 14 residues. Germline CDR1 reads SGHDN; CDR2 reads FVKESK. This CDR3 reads CASSQAGAKDTQYF. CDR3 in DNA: TGTGCCAGCAGCCAAGCGGGAGCGAAAGATACGCAGTATTTT. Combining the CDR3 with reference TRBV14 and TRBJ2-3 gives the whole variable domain EAGVTQFPSHSVIEKGQTVTLRCDPISGHDNLYWYRRVMGKEIKFLLHFVKESKQDESGMPNNRFLAERTGGTYSTLKVQPAELEDSGVYFCASSQAGAKDTQYFGPGTRLTVL.

The CDR3 loop reads CASSLPTDTQYF. The DNA for the CDR3 is TGCGCCAGCAGCCTACCAACAGATACGCAGTATTTT. The V and J genes are TRBV5-1 and TRBJ2-3; D is undetermined. The germline gives CDR1 SGHRS, CDR2 YFSETQ. V was cut by 4 bases and J by 3 bases, with 6 bases left in between. This CDR3 has 12 residues.

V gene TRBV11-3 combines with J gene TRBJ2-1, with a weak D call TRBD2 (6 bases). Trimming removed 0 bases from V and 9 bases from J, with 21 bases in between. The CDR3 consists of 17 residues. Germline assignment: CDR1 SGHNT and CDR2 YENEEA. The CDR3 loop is CASSLDKGPQSRGEQFF. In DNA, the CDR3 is TGTGCCAGCAGCTTAGATAAGGGACCCCAATCGCGGGGTGAGCAGTTCTTC.

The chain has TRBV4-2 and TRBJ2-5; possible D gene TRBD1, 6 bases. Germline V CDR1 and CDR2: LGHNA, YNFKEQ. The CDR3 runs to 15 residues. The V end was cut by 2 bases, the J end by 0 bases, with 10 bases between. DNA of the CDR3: TGTGCCAGCAGCCAACCGGGACAATACCAAGAGACCCAGTACTTC. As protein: CASSQPGQYQETQYF.

CDR3 sequence (DNA): TGTGCCAGCGGCGTGTGGGGGCAAGGCTACACCTTC. This codes for CASGVWGQGYTF. The chain recombines TRBV7-2 with TRBJ1-2, with a tentative D call TRBD1 (6 bases). The germline CDR1 and CDR2 sequences are SGHTA and FQGNSA. Between the trimmed V and J ends, which lost 8 bases and 8 bases, there was a span of 15 bases. This CDR3 has 12 amino acids.

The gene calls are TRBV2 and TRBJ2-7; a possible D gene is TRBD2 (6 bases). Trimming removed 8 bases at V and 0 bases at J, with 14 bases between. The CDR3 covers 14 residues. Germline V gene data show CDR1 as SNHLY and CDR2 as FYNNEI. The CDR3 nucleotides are TGTGCCAGCCTCGGGGGATCCCACTCCTACGAGCAGTACTTC. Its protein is CASLGGSHSYEQYF.

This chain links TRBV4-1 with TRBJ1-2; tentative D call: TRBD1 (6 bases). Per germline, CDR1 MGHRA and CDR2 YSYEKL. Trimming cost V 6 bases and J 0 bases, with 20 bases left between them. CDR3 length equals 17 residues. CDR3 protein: CASRPDRTQAANYGYTF. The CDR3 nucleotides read TGCGCCAGCAGACCCGACAGGACCCAGGCCGCTAACTATGGCTACACCTTC.

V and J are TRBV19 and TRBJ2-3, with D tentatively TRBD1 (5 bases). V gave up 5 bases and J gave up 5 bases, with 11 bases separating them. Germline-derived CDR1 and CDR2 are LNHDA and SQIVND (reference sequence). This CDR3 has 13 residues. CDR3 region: CASSVQGGDTQYF. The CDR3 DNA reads TGTGCCAGTAGTGTCCAGGGTGGAGATACGCAGTATTTT. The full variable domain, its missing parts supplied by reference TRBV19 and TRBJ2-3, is DGGITQSPKYLFRKEGQNVTLSCEQNLNHDAMYWYRQDPGQGLRLIYYSQIVNDFQKGDIAEGYSVSREKKESFPLTVTSAQKNPTAFYLCASSVQGGDTQYFGPGTRLTVL.

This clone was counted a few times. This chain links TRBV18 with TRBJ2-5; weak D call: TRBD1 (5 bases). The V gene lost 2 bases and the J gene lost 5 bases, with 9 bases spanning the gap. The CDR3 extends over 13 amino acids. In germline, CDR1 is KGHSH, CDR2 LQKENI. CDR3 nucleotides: TGTGCCAGCTCACCAAGGGGCCGGGAGACCCAGTACTTC. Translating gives CASSPRGRETQYF.

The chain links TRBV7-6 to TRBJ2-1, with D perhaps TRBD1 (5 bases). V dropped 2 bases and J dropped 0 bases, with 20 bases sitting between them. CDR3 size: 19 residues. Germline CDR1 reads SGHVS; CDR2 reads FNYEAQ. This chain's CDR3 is CASSLTPPMKGSSYNEQFF. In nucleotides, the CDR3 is TGTGCCAGCAGCTTAACCCCCCCCATGAAGGGGTCCTCCTACAATGAGCAGTTCTTC.